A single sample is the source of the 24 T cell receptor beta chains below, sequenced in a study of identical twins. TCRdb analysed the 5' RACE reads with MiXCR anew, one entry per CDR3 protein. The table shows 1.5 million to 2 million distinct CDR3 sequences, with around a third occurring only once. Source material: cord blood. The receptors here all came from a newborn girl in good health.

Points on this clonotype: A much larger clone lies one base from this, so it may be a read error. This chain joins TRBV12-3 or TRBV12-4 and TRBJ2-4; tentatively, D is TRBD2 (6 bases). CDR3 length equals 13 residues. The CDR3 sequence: CASRQLAKNIRYF. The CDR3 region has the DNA TGTGCCAGCAGACAACTAGCCAAAAACATTCGGTACTTC.

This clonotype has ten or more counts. CDR3 sequence reads: CASSSTMNTEAFF. The CDR3 coding sequence is TGTGCCAGCAGCTCCACCATGAACACTGAAGCTTTCTTT. The chain employs TRBV13 and TRBJ1-1, with D unresolved. CDR3 length: 13 residues. Looked up from germline, CDR1 is PRHDT and CDR2 is FYEKMQ (reference sequence). Trimming pared 4 bases from V and 0 bases from J, leaving 6 bases between.

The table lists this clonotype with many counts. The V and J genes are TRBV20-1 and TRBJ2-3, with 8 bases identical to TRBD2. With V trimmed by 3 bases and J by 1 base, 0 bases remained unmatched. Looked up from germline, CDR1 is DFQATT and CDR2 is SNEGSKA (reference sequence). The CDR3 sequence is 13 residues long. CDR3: CSARTSGTDTQYF. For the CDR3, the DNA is TGCAGTGCTAGGACTAGCGGCACAGATACGCAGTATTTT.

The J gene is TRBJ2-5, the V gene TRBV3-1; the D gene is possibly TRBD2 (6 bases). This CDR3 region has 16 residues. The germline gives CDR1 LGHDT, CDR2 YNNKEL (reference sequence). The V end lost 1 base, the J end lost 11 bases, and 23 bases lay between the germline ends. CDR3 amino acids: CASSQVTGTFYNEQYF. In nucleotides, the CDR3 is TGTGCCAGCAGCCAAGTAACCGGGACTTTTTACAATGAGCAGTACTTC.

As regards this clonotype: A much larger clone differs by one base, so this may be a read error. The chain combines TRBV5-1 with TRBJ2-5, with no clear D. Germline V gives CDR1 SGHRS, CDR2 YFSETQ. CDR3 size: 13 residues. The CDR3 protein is CASSLIVQETHYF. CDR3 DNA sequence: TGCGCCAGCAGCTTGATCGTCCAAGAGACCCACTACTTC.

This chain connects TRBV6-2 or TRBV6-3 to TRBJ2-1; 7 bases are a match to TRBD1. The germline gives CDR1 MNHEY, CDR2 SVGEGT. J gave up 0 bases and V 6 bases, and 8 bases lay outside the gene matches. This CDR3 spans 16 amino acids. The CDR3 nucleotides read TGTGCCAGCAGGCGGACAGGCCTGAGCTCCTACAATGAGCAGTTCTTC. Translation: CASRRTGLSSYNEQFF.

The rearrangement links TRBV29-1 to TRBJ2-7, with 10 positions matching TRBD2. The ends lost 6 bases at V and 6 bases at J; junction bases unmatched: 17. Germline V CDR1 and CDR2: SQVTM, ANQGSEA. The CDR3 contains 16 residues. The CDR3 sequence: CSVKGPSGGQSFEQYF. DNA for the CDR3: TGCAGCGTCAAAGGCCCTAGCGGGGGCCAGTCTTTCGAGCAGTACTTC.

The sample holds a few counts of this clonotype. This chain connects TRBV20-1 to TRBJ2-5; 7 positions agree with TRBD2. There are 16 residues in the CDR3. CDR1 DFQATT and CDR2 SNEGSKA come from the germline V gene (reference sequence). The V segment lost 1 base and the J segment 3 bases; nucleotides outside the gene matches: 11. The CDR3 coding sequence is TGCAGTGCTAGAGGGGGGGGGATTGGGGTCAAAGAGACCCAGTACTTC. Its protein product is CSARGGGIGVKETQYF.

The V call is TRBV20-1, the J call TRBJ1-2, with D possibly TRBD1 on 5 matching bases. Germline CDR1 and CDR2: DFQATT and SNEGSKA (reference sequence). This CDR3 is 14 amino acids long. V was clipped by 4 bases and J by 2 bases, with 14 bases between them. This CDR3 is CSAIRQRLNYGYTF. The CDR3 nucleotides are TGCAGTGCTATAAGACAGCGCCTCAACTATGGCTACACCTTC.

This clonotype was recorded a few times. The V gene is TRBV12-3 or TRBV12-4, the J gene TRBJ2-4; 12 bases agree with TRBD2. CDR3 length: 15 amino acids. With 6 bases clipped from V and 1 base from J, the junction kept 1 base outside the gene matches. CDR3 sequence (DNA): TGTGCCAGCAGACTAGCGGGAGGCGCCAAAAACATTCAGTACTTC. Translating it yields CASRLAGGAKNIQYF.

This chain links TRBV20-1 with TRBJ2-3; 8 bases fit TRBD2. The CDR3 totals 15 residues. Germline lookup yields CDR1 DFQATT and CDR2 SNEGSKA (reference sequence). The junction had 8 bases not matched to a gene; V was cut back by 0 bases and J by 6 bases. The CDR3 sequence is CSARDGRGVGDTQYF. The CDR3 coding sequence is TGCAGTGCTAGAGATGGGCGGGGGGTCGGGGATACGCAGTATTTT.

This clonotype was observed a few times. In DNA, the CDR3 is TGTGCCAGCAGTACCTACGGGGAGGGGGAAAAACTGTTTTTT. Translated, it gives CASSTYGEGEKLFF. The J gene is TRBJ1-4, the V gene TRBV25-1; maybe TRBD1 (5 bases). The CDR3 totals 14 residues. The V end lost 5 bases, the J end lost 8 bases, and 15 bases lay between the germline ends. Germline loops: CDR1 MGHDK, CDR2 SYGVNS.

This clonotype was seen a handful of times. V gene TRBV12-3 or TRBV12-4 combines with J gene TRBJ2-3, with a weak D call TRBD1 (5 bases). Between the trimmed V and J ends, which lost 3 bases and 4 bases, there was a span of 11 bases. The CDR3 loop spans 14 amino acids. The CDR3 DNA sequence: TGTGCCAGCAGTTTGGAAGGGGTCCCAGATACGCAGTATTTT. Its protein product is CASSLEGVPDTQYF.

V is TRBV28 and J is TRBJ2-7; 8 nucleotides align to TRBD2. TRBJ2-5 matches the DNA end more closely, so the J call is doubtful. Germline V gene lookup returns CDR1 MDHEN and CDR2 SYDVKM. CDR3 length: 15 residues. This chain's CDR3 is CASSFIAGRGETQYF. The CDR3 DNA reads TGTGCCAGCAGTTTCATAGCGGGACGGGGAGAGACCCAGTACTTC.

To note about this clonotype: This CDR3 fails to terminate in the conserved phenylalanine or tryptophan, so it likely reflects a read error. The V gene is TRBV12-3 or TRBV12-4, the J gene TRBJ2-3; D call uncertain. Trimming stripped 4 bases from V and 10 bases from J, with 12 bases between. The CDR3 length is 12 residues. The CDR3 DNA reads TGTGCCAGCAGTTATATAGCAGGTGCGCAGTATTCT. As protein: CASSYIAGAQYS.

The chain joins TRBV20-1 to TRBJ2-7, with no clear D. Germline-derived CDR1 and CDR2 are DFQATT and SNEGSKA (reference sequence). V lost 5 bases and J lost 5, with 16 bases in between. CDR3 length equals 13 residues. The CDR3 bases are TGCAGTGCTGCCCCTATAAGCCTCCACGAGCAGTACTTC. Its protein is CSAAPISLHEQYF.

DNA of the CDR3: TGTGCCAGCAGCACAGGGACGGGTCAAGCTAACTATGGCTACACCTTC. Encoded protein: CASSTGTGQANYGYTF. The chain is built from TRBV9 and TRBJ1-2, with TRBD1 as a possible D gene (6 bases). CDR3 size: 16 residues. Germline V gene lookup returns CDR1 SGDLS and CDR2 YYNGEE. Trimming stripped 4 bases from V and 0 bases from J, with 16 bases between.

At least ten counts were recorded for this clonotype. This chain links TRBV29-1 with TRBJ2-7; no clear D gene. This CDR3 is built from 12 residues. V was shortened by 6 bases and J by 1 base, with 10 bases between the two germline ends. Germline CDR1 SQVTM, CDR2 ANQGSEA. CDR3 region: CSVVDLSYEQYF. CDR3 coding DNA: TGCAGCGTCGTGGACCTATCCTACGAGCAGTACTTC.

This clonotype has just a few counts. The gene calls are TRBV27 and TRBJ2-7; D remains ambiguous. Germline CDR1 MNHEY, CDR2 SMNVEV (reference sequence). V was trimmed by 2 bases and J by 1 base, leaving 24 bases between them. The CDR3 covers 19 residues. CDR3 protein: CASSLETPMISMGSYEQYF. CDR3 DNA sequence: TGTGCCAGCAGTTTAGAAACACCTATGATCAGTATGGGGTCCTACGAGCAGTACTTC.

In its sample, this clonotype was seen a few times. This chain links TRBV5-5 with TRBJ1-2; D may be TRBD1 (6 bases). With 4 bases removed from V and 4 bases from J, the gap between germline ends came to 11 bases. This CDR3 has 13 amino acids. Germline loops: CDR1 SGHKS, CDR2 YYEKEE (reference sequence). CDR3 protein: CASSTGQFYGYTF. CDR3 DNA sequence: TGTGCCAGCAGCACAGGACAGTTCTATGGCTACACCTTC.

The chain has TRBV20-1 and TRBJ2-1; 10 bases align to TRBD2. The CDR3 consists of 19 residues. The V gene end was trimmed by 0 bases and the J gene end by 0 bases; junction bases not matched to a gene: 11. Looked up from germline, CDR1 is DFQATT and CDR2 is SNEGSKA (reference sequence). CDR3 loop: CSARDSSGRASNSYNEQFF. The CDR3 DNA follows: TGCAGTGCTAGAGATTCCAGCGGGAGGGCCTCGAACTCCTACAATGAGCAGTTCTTC.

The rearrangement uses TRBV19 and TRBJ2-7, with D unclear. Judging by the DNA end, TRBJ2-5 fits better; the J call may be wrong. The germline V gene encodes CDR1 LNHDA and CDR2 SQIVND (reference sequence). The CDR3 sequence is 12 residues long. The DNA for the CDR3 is TGTGCCAGTAGTATAAGCTGGGAGACCCAGTACTTC. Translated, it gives CASSISWETQYF.

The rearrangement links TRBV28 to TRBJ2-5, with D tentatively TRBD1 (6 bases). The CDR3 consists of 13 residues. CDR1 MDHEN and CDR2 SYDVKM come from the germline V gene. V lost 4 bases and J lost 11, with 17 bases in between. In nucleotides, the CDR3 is TGTGCCAGCAGTTCCGCGACAGGATTGGAGCAGTACTTC. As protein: CASSSATGLEQYF.

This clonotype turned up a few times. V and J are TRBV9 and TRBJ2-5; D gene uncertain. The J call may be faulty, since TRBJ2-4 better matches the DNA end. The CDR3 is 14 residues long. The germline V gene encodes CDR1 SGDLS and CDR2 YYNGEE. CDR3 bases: TGTGCCAGCAGCCCCGCCGAGTGGAGTCCCATTCAGTACTTC. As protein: CASSPAEWSPIQYF.